These T cell receptor beta chains were read from a single sample in a study of blood T cell repertoires in COVID-19. TCRdb's copy holds only in-frame clones and misses some; the assay was immunoSEQ multiplex PCR. This table holds roughly 120,000 clones, 90% found once. Specimen: peripheral blood. The receptor source for this set is a man aged 45-60 years with active COVID-19. Each CDR3 is given with its conserved first and last residue. Each record gives: V gene, J gene, CDR3 protein.

>TRBV5-5|TRBJ1-4
CASSWDTSNEKLFF
>TRBV4-2|TRBJ2-5
CASSPRMRTPGLAGGAETQYF
>TRBV7-2|TRBJ2-1
CASSPSLGGGSYNEQFF
>TRBV7-9|TRBJ1-2
CASSPRDTANYGYTF
>TRBV7-9|TRBJ2-2
CASSLGLANTGELFF
>TRBV11-3|TRBJ2-2
CASSLVGSPITGELFF
>TRBV2|TRBJ2-1
CASNRVEVGEQFF
>TRBV5-1|TRBJ2-1
CASSSVIADPYNEQFF
>TRBV19|TRBJ2-1
CASTLAGSVVDEQFF
>TRBV5-1|TRBJ2-7
CASTRQGTYEQYF
>TRBV11-2|TRBJ2-1
CASSSGQSYNEQFF
>TRBV15|TRBJ1-6
CATSRALGGPPLSSYNSPLHF
>TRBV5-8|TRBJ1-1
CASSLGEARMNTEAFF
>TRBV12-5|TRBJ2-2
CASARAANTGELFF
>TRBV15|TRBJ2-5
CATTDGQRETQYF
>TRBV29-1|TRBJ2-1
CSVGTGVPYNEQFF
>TRBV3-1/TRBV3-2|TRBJ2-1
CASSPTQRGLSYNEQFF
>TRBV3-1/TRBV3-2|TRBJ1-4
CASSRKPTGGLFF
>TRBV6-2/TRBV6-3|TRBJ2-1
CASSYSRGSSYNEQFF
>TRBV29-1|TRBJ1-2
CSVGDRTSPNYGYTF
>TRBV5-1|TRBJ2-5
CASSFPSGSETQYF
>TRBV29-1|TRBJ1-6
CSVGGTWNSPLHF
>TRBV6-5|TRBJ1-2
CASSYSYGQGYGYTF
>TRBV2|TRBJ1-1
CASSTGTGGTEAFF
>TRBV4-1|TRBJ1-4
CASSYYSGTGSEKLFF
>TRBV27|TRBJ1-2
CASSPQGKDYGYTF
>TRBV7-3|TRBJ2-1
CASSPNGGISYNEQFF
>TRBV21-1|TRBJ2-2
CASSKESGTGLDTGELFF
>TRBV13|TRBJ2-7
CASSIGRLAGREQYF
>TRBV7-2|TRBJ2-7
CASSSGIAGEQYF
>TRBV6-6|TRBJ1-1
CASSYAELNTEAFF
>TRBV6-1|TRBJ2-1
CASSEMAARGHEQFF
>TRBV30|TRBJ1-2
CAGRTGTGGKIAYGYTF
>TRBV19|TRBJ1-5
CASSRPTVGYSNQPQHF
>TRBV4-2|TRBJ2-5
CASSRGVQETQYF
>TRBV7-2|TRBJ1-1
CASSLMRQGSEAFF
>TRBV6-5|TRBJ2-1
CASMGQSSYNEQFF
>TRBV3-1/TRBV3-2|TRBJ2-1
CASSQSVYNEQFF
>TRBV3-1/TRBV3-2|TRBJ2-3
CASSPSTWPDTQYF
>TRBV6-5|TRBJ2-5
CASRKQGARETQYF
>TRBV19|TRBJ1-3
CASSNTIGNTIYF
>TRBV27|TRBJ1-1
CASSAGGTEAFF
>TRBV11-2|TRBJ2-2
CASSLARGLITGELFF
>TRBV4-1|TRBJ2-1
CASSPYGGDNEQFF
>TRBV5-4|TRBJ2-7
CASSGGRPYEQYF